A single sample is the source of the 9 T cell receptor beta chains below, sequenced in a study of T-cell memory formation after mild COVID-19. TCRdb reprocessed the 5' RACE reads via MiXCR and lists one record per CDR3 protein. The sample lists 200,000 to 250,000 distinct CDR3 sequences, roughly a tenth occurring once. Sequences were obtained from PBMCs or a T cell subset sorted from them (not recorded which). These receptors all come from a man between 18 and 35 years old who had mild COVID-19 (a few samples of this study predate the infection). Cell type and time point are not known.

The chain combines TRBV20-1 with TRBJ1-4; 7 bases agree with TRBD1. This CDR3 contains 15 residues. Unmatched junction bases numbered 8, after V lost 0 bases and J lost 7 bases. Germline CDR1 DFQATT, CDR2 SNEGSKA (reference sequence). DNA for the CDR3: TGCAGTGCTAGAGATCAGGGGCAGGGGGGTGAAAAACTGTTTTTT. Residues: CSARDQGQGGEKLFF.

This clonotype was counted many times. The genes are TRBV7-9 and TRBJ2-7; D uncertain. CDR3 length equals 15 residues. V lost 5 bases, J lost 0 bases, and 14 bases lay in between. From germline, CDR1 is SEHNR and CDR2 FQNEAQ (reference sequence). CDR3 in amino acids: CASSRLGDRSYEQYF. DNA of the CDR3: TGTGCCAGCAGCCGCCTTGGGGATCGCTCCTACGAGCAGTACTTC.

This clonotype has ten or more counts. This chain links TRBV5-1 with TRBJ2-3; TRBD1 is a possible D gene (5 bases). The CDR3 loop spans 14 amino acids. Germline V lookup: CDR1 SGHRS, CDR2 YFSETQ. Trimming left V 0 bases short and J 2 bases short, with 7 bases between. The CDR3 DNA is TGCGCCAGCAGCTTGGACAGGACCACAGATACGCAGTATTTT. Protein: CASSLDRTTDTQYF.

This clonotype has at least ten counts. V and J are TRBV7-2 and TRBJ2-7; perhaps TRBD1 as D (5 bases). Looked up from germline, CDR1 is SGHTA and CDR2 is FQGNSA. Between the trimmed V and J ends, which lost 4 bases and 1 base, there was a span of 8 bases. This CDR3 is built from 13 residues. CDR3 nucleotide sequence: TGTGCCAGCAGCTCACAGGATTCCTACGAGCAGTACTTC. It codes for CASSSQDSYEQYF.

This chain joins TRBV28 and TRBJ1-3; D is undetermined. There are 14 residues in the CDR3. The germline V gene encodes CDR1 MDHEN and CDR2 SYDVKM. Trimming removed 8 bases at V and 0 bases at J, with 11 bases between. The CDR3 coding sequence is TGTGCCAGCGAGACCCCGAGCTCTGGAAACACCATATATTTT. Translating gives CASETPSSGNTIYF.

This clonotype occurred many times. The genes are TRBV5-5 and TRBJ1-1; tentative D call: TRBD1 (5 bases). V lost 0 bases and J lost 14, with 11 bases in between. This CDR3 spans 11 amino acids. Germline CDR1 reads SGHKS; CDR2 reads YYEKEE (reference sequence). CDR3 bases: TGTGCCAGCAGCTTGGAAGGGGCCGCCTTCTTT. Translated: CASSLEGAAFF.

The DNA of the CDR3 is TGCGCCAGCAGTGAGTCGGGACTAGGAGGGGAGACCCAGTACTTC. Protein product: CASSESGLGGETQYF. This chain uses TRBV10-1 with TRBJ2-5; 8 nucleotides agree with TRBD2. Germline V gives CDR1 WNHNN, CDR2 SYGVQD (reference sequence). This CDR3 contains 15 residues. V shed 0 bases and J 5 bases; nucleotides not matched to a gene: 5.

Remarks on this clonotype: Relative to the germline gene, one junction end is altered; a read error may explain this. The chain has TRBV27 and TRBJ2-5, with D unclear. The CDR3 contains 10 residues. Germline CDR1 is MNHEY and CDR2 is SMNVEV (reference sequence). CDR3 DNA sequence: TGTGCCAGCCGACAAGGGACCCAGTACTTC. Translating gives CASRQGTQYF.

The rearrangement links TRBV2 to TRBJ1-2; 8 bases agree with TRBD1. Germline V CDR1 and CDR2: SNHLY, FYNNEI. The CDR3 extends over 12 amino acids. Losses at the gene ends were 10 bases for V and 4 bases for J; bases not matched to a gene: 5. The CDR3 coding sequence is TGTGCCACCGCGGACAGGGTCTATGGCTACACCTTC. Its protein product is CATADRVYGYTF.